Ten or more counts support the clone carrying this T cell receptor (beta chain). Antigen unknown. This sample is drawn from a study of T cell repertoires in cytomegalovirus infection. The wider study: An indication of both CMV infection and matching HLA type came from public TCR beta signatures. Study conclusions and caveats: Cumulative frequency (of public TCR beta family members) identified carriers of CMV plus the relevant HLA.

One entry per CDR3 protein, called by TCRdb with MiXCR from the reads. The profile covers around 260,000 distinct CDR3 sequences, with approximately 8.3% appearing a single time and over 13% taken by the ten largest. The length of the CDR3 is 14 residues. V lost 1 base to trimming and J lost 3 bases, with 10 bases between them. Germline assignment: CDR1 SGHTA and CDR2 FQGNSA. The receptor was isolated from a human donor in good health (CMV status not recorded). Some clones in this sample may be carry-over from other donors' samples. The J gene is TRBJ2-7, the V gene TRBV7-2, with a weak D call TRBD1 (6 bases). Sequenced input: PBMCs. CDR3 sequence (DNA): TGTGCCAGCAGCTTAGTCGTAGGGGGCTACGAGCAGTACTTC. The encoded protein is CASSLVVGGYEQYF.